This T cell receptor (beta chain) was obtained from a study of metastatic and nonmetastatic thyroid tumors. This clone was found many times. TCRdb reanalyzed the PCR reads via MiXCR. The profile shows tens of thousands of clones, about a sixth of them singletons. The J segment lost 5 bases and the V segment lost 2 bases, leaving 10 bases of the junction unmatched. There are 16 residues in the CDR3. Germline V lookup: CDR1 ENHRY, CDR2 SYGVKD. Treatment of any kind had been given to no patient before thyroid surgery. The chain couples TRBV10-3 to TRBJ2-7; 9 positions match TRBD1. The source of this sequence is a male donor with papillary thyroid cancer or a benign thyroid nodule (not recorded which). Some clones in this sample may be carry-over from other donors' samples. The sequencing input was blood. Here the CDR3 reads CAISEEGQGPSDEQYF. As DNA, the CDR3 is TGTGCCATCAGTGAGGAGGGACAGGGCCCCAGTGACGAGCAGTACTTC.